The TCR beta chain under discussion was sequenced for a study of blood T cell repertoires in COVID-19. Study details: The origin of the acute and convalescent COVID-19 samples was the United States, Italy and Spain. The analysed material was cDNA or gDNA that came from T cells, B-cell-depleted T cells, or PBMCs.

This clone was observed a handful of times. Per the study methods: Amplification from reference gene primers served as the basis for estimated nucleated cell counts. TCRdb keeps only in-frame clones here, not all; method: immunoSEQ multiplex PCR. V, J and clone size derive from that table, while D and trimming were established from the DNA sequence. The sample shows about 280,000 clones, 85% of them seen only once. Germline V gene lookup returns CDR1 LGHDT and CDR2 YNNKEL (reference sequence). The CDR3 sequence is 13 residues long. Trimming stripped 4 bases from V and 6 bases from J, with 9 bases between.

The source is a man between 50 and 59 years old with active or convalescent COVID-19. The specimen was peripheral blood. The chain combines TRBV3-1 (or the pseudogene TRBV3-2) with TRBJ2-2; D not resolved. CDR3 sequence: CASSLGLPGELFF. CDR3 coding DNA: TGTGCCAGCAGCCTGGGCCTCCCCGGGGAGCTGTTTTTT.